A selection of T cell receptor beta chains follows, all from one sample in a study of T cells after yellow fever vaccination. MiXCR was run by TCRdb on the 5' RACE reads, yielding one entry per CDR3 protein. The sample has hundreds of thousands of distinct CDR3 sequences; 6.2% are singletons. This sample comprised PBMCs, obtained 5 days after the yellow fever booster vaccination. Receptors were obtained from a man aged 25-40 years who received the YFV17D yellow fever vaccine. Both conserved end residues are trimmed from each CDR3. The D gene is left open where the match is weak.

D | V | CDR3
NA | TRBV11-2 | ASSLLVGYNEQF
NA | TRBV27 | ASSLGRTTYEQY
TRBD2 | TRBV7-2 | ASSLVSGRAYEQY
NA | TRBV20-1 | SARPDPPRYNEQF
NA | TRBV4-3 | ASSQDGRGTDTQY
NA | TRBV20-1 | SASRGTTYEQY
TRBD1 | TRBV5-1 | ASSFTGQSSGANVLT
TRBD1 | TRBV29-1 | SVGEDRGIQY
NA | TRBV5-1 | ASSLVRDSWGRSSYNEQF
NA | TRBV9 | ASSAKPGLRNTEAF
TRBD2 | TRBV7-2 | ASSPSGKSYEQY
NA | TRBV3-1 | ASSLAGTKGEQY
TRBD2 | TRBV9 | ASTLGGLADTGELF
NA | TRBV12-3/TRBV12-4 | ASSRNLGGYT
TRBD1 | TRBV19 | ASRVPGGYEQY
NA | TRBV6-5 | ASSYPDNEQF
NA | TRBV5-6 | ASSLSVINEQF
NA | TRBV5-1 | ASSPAWVNEQF
TRBD1 | TRBV6-1 | ASRPGQGINYGYT
NA | TRBV5-1 | ASSLIDTSNTEAF
TRBD1 | TRBV15 | ATSRTGGYGYT
NA | TRBV29-1 | SVGRSGETQY
NA | TRBV5-6 | ASSPTALVESRSEQY
NA | TRBV5-6 | ASTPGRNNEQF
NA | TRBV11-2 | ASSLETGPYYEQY
NA | TRBV18 | ASSPPFTGPYEQY
NA | TRBV30 | AWNQAPGDTQY
TRBD2 | TRBV6-5 | ASSSGTSGTYEQY
TRBD2 | TRBV20-1 | SASGTSGRNTGELF
TRBD1 | TRBV25-1 | ASSELGGREYNEQF
TRBD2 | TRBV12-3/TRBV12-4 | ASSLSLASGTTYEQY
NA | TRBV7-2 | ASSPREGRSYEQY
NA | TRBV19 | ASSIEGRGSYNEQF
NA | TRBV20-1 | SATSKRGFSTDTQY
NA | TRBV19 | ASTSGGRAWNEQF
NA | TRBV7-2 | ASSLGGRRKNIQY
TRBD2 | TRBV20-1 | SALPSGTEIRSSYNEQF
TRBD2 | TRBV7-6 | ASSRAGVRDEQF
NA | TRBV29-1 | SVVPFGANVLT
NA | TRBV5-1 | ASSSISGHTGELF
NA | TRBV4-2 | ASSQGVLAANYEQY
NA | TRBV19 | ATSISYEQY